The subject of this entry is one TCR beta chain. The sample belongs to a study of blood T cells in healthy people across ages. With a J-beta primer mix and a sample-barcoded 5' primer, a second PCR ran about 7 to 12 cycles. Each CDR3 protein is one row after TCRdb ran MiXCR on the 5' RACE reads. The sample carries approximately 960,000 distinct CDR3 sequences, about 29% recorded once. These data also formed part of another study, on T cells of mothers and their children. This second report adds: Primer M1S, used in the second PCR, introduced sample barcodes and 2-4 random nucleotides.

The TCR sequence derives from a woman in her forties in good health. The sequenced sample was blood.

CDR3 loop: CASTSGQLAYQPQHF. CDR3 nucleotides: TGTGCCAGCACCTCAGGACAGTTGGCCTATCAGCCCCAGCATTTT. The J gene is TRBJ1-5, the V gene TRBV28; perhaps TRBD1 as D (6 bases). The V gene lost 7 bases and the J gene lost 5 bases, with 18 bases spanning the gap. Germline CDR1 reads MDHEN; CDR2 reads SYDVKM. CDR3 length: 15 residues.